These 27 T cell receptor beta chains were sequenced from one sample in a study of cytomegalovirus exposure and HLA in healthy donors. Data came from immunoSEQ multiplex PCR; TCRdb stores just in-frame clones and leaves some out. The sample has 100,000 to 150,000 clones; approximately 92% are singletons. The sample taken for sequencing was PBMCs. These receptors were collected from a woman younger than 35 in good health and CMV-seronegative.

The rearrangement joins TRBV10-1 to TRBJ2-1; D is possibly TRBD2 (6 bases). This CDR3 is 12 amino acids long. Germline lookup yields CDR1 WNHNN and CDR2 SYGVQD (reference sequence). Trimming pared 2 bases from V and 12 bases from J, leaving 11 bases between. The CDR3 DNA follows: TGCGCCAGCAGTGAGCAAGGGCGGGGGCAGTTCTTC. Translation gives CASSEQGRGQFF.

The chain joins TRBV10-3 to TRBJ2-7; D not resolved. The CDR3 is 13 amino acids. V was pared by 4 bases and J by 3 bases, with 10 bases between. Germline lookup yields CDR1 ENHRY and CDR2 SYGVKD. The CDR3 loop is CAISAGTFYEQYF. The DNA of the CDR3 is TGTGCCATCAGTGCAGGTACCTTCTACGAGCAGTACTTC.

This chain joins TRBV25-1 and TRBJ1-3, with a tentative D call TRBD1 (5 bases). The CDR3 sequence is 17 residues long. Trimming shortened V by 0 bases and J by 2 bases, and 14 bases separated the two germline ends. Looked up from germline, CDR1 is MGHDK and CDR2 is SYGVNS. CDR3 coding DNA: TGTGCCAGCAGTGAATATTTTGACAGTTCCCCTGGAAACACCATATATTTT. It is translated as CASSEYFDSSPGNTIYF.

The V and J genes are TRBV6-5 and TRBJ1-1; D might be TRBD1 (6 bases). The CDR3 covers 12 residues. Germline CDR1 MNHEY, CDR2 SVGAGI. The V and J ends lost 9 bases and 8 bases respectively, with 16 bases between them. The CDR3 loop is CARGTGGEEAFF. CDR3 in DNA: TGTGCCAGGGGGACGGGGGGCGAGGAAGCTTTCTTT.

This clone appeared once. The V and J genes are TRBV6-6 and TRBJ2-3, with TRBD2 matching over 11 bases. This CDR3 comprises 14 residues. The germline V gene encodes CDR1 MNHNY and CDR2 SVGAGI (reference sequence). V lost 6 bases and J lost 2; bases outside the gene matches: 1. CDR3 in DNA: TGTGCCAGCAGACTAGCGGGAGACACAGATACGCAGTATTTT. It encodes CASRLAGDTDTQYF.

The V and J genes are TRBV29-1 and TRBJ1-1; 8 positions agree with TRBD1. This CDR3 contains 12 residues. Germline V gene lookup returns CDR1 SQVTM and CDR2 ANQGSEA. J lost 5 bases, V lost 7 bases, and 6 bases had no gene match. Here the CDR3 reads CSARQGTTEAFF. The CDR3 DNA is TGCAGCGCTCGACAGGGGACAACTGAAGCTTTCTTT. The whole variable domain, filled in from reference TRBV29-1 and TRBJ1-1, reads SAVISQKPSRDICQRGTSLTIQCQVDSQVTMMFWYRQQPGQSLTLIATANQGSEATYESGFVIDKFPISRPNLTFSTLTVSNMSPEDSSIYLCSARQGTTEAFFGQGTRLTVV.

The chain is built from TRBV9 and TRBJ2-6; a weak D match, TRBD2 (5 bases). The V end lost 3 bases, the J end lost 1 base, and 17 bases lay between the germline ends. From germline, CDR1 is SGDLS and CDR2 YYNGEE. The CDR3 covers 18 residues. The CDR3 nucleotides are TGTGCCAGCAGCGGAGGGTACACGGATGGATCTGGGGCCAACGTCCTGACTTTC. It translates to CASSGGYTDGSGANVLTF.

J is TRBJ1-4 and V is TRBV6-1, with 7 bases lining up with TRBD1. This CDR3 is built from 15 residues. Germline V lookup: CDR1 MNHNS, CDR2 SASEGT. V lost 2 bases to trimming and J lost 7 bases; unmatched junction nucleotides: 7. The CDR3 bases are TGTGCCAGCAGTGAATTGGGGACAGATGGTGAAAAACTGTTTTTT. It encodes CASSELGTDGEKLFF.

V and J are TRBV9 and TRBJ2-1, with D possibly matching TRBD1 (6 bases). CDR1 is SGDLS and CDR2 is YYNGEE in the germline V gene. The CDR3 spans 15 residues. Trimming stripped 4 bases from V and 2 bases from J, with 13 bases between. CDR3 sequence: CASSPYRTAYNEQFF. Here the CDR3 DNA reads TGTGCCAGCAGCCCCTACAGGACAGCCTACAATGAGCAGTTCTTC. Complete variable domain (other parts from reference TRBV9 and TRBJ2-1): DSGVTQTPKHLITATGQRVTLRCSPRSGDLSVYWYQQSLDQGLQFLIQYYNGEERAKGNILERFSAQQFPDLHSELNLSSLELGDSALYFCASSPYRTAYNEQFFGPGTRLTVL.

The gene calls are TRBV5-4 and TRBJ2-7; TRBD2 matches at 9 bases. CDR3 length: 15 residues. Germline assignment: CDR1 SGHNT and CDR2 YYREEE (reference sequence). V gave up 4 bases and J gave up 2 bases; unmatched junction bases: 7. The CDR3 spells CASSAGGEGPYEQYF. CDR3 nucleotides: TGTGCCAGCAGCGCGGGGGGGGAGGGACCCTACGAGCAGTACTTC. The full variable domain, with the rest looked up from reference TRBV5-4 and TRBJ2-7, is ETGVTQSPTHLIKTRGQQVTLRCSSQSGHNTVSWYQQALGQGPQFIFQYYREEENGRGNFPPRFSGLQFPNYSSELNVNALELDDSALYLCASSAGGEGPYEQYFGPGTRLTVT.

The CDR3 sequence: CASSLEPSGEQYF. CDR3 coding DNA: TGCGCCAGCAGCTTGGAACCCTCGGGCGAGCAGTACTTC. This chain links TRBV5-1 with TRBJ2-7; no clear D. CDR1 and CDR2 (germline): SGHRS, YFSETQ. V shed 0 bases and J shed 6 bases, with 10 bases lying between them. The CDR3 length is 13 residues.

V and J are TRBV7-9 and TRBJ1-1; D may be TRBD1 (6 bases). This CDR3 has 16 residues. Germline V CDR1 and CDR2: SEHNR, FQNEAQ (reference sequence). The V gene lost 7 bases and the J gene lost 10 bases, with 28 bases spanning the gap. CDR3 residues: CASNPSGPQGGMIAFF. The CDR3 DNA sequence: TGTGCCAGCAACCCTTCGGGGCCACAGGGTGGGATGATAGCTTTCTTT.

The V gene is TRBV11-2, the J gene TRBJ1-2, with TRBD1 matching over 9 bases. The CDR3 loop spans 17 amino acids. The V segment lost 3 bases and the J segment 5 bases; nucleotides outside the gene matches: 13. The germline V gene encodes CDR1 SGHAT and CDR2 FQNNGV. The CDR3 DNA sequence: TGTGCCAGCAGCTTCCAACCGGGACAGGGAAGTGTGTATGGCTACACCTTC. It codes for CASSFQPGQGSVYGYTF.

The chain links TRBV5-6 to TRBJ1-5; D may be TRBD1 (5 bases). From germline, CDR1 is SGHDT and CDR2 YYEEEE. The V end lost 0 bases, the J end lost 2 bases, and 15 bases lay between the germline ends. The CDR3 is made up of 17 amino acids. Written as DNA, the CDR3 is TGTGCCAGCAGCTTGGCGCGGGGGGGAGGGGGCAATCAGCCCCAGCATTTT. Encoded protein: CASSLARGGGGNQPQHF.

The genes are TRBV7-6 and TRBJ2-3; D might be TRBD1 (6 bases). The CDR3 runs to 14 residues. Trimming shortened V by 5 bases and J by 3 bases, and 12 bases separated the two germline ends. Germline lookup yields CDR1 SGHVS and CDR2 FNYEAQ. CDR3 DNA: TGTGCCAGCAGCATTTCACAGGGTACAGATACGCAGTATTTT. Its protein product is CASSISQGTDTQYF.

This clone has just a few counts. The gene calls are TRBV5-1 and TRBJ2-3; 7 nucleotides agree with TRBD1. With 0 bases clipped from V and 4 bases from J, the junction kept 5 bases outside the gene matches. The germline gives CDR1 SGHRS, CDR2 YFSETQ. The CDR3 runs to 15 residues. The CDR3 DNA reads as TGCGCCAGCAGCTTGGGAGGACAGGCAGCAGATACGCAGTATTTT. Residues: CASSLGGQAADTQYF.

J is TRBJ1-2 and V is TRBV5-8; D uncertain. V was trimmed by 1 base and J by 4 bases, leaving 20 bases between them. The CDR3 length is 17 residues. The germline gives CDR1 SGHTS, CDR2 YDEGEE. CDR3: CASSLWQTYTPPYGYTF. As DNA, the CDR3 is TGTGCCAGCAGCTTGTGGCAGACTTACACACCTCCCTATGGCTACACCTTC.

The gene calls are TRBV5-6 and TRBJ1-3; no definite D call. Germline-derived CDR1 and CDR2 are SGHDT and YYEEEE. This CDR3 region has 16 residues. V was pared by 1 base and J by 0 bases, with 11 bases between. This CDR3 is CASSLLAANSGNTIYF. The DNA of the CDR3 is TGTGCCAGCAGCTTGTTAGCCGCCAACTCTGGAAACACCATATATTTT. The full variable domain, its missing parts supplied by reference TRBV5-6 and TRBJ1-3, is DAGVTQSPTHLIKTRGQQVTLRCSPKSGHDTVSWYQQALGQGPQFIFQYYEEEERQRGNFPDRFSGHQFPNYSSELNVNALLLGDSALYLCASSLLAANSGNTIYFGEGSWLTVV.

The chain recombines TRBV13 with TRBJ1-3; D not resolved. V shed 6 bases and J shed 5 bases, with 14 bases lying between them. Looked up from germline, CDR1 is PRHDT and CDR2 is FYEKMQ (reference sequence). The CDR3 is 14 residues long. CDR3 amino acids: CASSLLNVRNTIYF. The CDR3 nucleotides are TGTGCCAGCAGTCTTCTAAATGTGAGAAACACCATATATTTT.

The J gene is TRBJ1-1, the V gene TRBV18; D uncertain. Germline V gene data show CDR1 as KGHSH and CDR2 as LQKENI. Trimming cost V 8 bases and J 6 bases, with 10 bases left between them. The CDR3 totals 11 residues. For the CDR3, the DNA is TGTGCCAGCCAAGTATCGGCTGAAGCTTTCTTT. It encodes CASQVSAEAFF.

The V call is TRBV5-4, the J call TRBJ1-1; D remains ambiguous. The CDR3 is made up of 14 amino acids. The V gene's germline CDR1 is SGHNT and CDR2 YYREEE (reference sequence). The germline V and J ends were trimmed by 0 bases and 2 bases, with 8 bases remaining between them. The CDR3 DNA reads TGTGCCAGCAGCTTGGTGGGGAGCAACACTGAAGCTTTCTTT. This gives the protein CASSLVGSNTEAFF.

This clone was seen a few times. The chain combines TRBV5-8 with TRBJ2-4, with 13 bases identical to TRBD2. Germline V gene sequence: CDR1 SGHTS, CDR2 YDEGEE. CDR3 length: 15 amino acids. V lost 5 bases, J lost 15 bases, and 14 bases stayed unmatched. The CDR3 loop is CASSEPGLAGSRVYF. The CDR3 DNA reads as TGTGCCAGCAGTGAACCGGGACTAGCGGGGAGCCGAGTGTACTTC.

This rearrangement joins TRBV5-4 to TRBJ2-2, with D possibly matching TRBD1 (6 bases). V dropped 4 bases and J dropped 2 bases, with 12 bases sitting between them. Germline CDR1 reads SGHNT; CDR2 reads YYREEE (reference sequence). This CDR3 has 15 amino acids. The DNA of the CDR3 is TGTGCCAGCAGCCCAAGGACAGATAACACCGGGGAGCTGTTTTTT. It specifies CASSPRTDNTGELFF.

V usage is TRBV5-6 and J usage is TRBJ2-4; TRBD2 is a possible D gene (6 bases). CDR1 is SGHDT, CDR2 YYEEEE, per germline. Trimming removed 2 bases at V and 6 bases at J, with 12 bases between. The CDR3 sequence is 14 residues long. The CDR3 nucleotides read TGTGCCAGCAGCTTCCGGGACGGGGGAAACATTCAGTACTTC. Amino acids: CASSFRDGGNIQYF.

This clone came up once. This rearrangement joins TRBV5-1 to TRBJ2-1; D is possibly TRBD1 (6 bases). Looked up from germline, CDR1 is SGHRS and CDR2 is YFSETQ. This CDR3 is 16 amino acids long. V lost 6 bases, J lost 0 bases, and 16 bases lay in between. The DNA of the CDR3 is TGCGCCAGCATCCGAAATACAGGGAGCTCCTACAATGAGCAGTTCTTC. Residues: CASIRNTGSSYNEQFF. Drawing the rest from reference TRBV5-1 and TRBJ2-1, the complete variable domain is KAGVTQTPRYLIKTRGQQVTLSCSPISGHRSVSWYQQTPGQGLQFLFEYFSETQRNKGNFPGRFSGRQFSNSRSEMNVSTLELGDSALYLCASIRNTGSSYNEQFFGPGTRLTVL.

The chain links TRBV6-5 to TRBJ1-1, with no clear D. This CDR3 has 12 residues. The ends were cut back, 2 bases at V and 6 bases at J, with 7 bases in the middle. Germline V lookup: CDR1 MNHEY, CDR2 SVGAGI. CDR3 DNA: TGTGCCAGCAGTTACGGAGGCTCTGAAGCTTTCTTT. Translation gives CASSYGGSEAFF.

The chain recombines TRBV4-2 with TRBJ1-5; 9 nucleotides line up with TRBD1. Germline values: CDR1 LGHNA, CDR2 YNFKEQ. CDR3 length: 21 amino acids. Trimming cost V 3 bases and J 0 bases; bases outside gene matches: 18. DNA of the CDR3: TGTGCCAGCAGCCACGTGGGGGAACAGGGGGCCTCGCAATATAGCAATCAGCCCCAGCATTTT. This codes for CASSHVGEQGASQYSNQPQHF.